These T cell receptor beta chains were read from a single sample in a study of long-term antiretroviral therapy in people with HIV. Generated by immunoSEQ multiplex PCR, the TCRdb table keeps only in-frame clones and is missing some. The sample lists 21,000 or so clones, about 80% occurring once. Here the sequenced sample was unsorted PBMCs, taken 0.5 years after starting antiretroviral therapy. These receptors were obtained from a young man with HIV. Each CDR3 is given with its conserved first and last residue. D genes are given only for firm matches. Clone sizes are given selectively: once, few, many, or a class where the clone is expanded.

>few|TRBJ2-2|NA|TRBV5-8
TGTGCCAGCAGCTGGGTTCCGATAGCAGATTACACCGGGGAGCTGTTTTTT
CASSWVPIADYTGELFF
>NA|TRBJ2-1|NA|TRBV19
TGTGCCAGTAGTAGAGTAATGTCGCCTGAGCAGTTCTTC
CASSRVMSPEQFF
>NA|TRBJ2-3|TRBD2|TRBV5-4
TGTGCCAGCAGCCAGGGACTAGGGACAGATACGCAGTATTTT
CASSQGLGTDTQYF
>NA|TRBJ2-5|NA|TRBV5-1
TGCGCCAGCACGCCCGACAGCCAAGAGACCCAGTACTTC
CASTPDSQETQYF
>NA|TRBJ2-5|TRBD1|TRBV20-1
TGCAGTGCTCCGGACGGGACAGGGCAGTACTTC
CSAPDGTGQYF
>NA|TRBJ2-3|TRBD1|TRBV7-3
TGTGCCAGCAGCTGGTCCCCCCGGACAGGTAGCACAGATACGCAGTATTTT
CASSWSPRTGSTDTQYF
>once|TRBJ2-1|TRBD2|TRBV2
TGTGCCAGCAGTCCCACAGCGGGGGCAGGCAACAATGAGCAGTTCTTC
CASSPTAGAGNNEQFF
>NA|TRBJ2-7|NA|TRBV7-9
TGTGCCAGCAGCATGGGGCCAGGGAAGGTCCACGAGCAGTACTTC
CASSMGPGKVHEQYF
>NA|TRBJ1-1|TRBD1|TRBV5-1
TGCGCCAGCAGCGAACAGGGGGCCAGCACTGAAGCTTTCTTT
CASSEQGASTEAFF
>NA|TRBJ2-3|NA|TRBV11-3
TGTGCCAGCAGCCCTCATTCTACGTTCACAGATACGCAGTATTTT
CASSPHSTFTDTQYF
>once|TRBJ1-6|NA|TRBV5-5
TGTGCCAGCAGCTTGGGGCAGGGGAACTATAATTCACCCCTCCACTTT
CASSLGQGNYNSPLHF